This TCR beta chain was obtained from a study of T cells after yellow fever vaccination. Using its own MiXCR run on the 5' RACE reads, TCRdb lists one record per CDR3 protein. The sample consists of some 350,000 distinct CDR3 sequences, roughly 6.2% of them appearing once. V gave up 3 bases and J gave up 0 bases, with 5 bases separating them. This CDR3 contains 14 residues. CDR1 and CDR2 (germline): MNHEY, SMNVEV (reference sequence). This TCR was sampled from a man aged 25-40 years who received the YFV17D yellow fever vaccine. Sequences were derived from PBMCs, sampled 5 days after the yellow fever booster vaccination. V and J are TRBV27 and TRBJ1-4; unclear D gene. CDR3 DNA: TGTGCCAGCAGTTTCACATCAACTAATGAAAAACTGTTTTTT. It encodes CASSFTSTNEKLFF.